These 10 T cell receptor beta chains share one sample of origin, sequenced in a study of T cell repertoires in cytomegalovirus infection. No antigen is known for these receptors. TCRdb reprocessed the reads via MiXCR and lists one record per CDR3 protein. The sample comprises 450,000 to 550,000 distinct CDR3 sequences, 40% to 50% of which are singletons, and approximately 40% rests with the top ten. This material consisted of cultured PBMCs, taken from culture after CMV antigen stimulation. The receptor set was obtained from a human donor in good health (CMV status not recorded). Some clones in this sample may be carry-over from other donors' samples.

This clonotype was recorded many times. This rearrangement joins TRBV7-2 to TRBJ2-3, with 8 positions matching TRBD2. The CDR3 covers 17 residues. Per germline, CDR1 SGHTA and CDR2 FQGNSA. V was pared by 7 bases and J by 4 bases, with 16 bases of the junction left unmatched. The CDR3 here is CASNREGAGGAPDTQYF. The CDR3 coding sequence is TGTGCCAGCAACCGAGAGGGAGCCGGGGGGGCCCCAGATACGCAGTATTTT.

The rearrangement uses TRBV7-6 and TRBJ1-2; D not certain. The ends were cut back, 2 bases at V and 0 bases at J, with 4 bases in the middle. The CDR3 covers 13 residues. Germline assignment: CDR1 SGHVS and CDR2 FNYEAQ. CDR3 DNA: TGTGCCAGCAGCTTACGTCCTAACTATGGCTACACCTTC. Residues: CASSLRPNYGYTF.

CDR3 loop: CASSFSPNNEQFF. The CDR3 nucleotides read TGTGCCAGCAGTTTTTCGCCTAACAATGAGCAGTTCTTC. The J gene is TRBJ2-1, the V gene TRBV12-3 or TRBV12-4; D gene uncertain. The CDR3 loop spans 13 amino acids. Trimming stripped 3 bases from V and 5 bases from J, with 8 bases between.

The chain uses TRBV7-2 and TRBJ2-3; 7 bases are a match to TRBD2. CDR1 and CDR2 from the germline V gene are SGHTA and FQGNSA. The CDR3 totals 17 residues. The ends lost 2 bases at V and 2 bases at J; junction bases unmatched: 10. This CDR3 is CASSLRLADLPTDTQYF. The CDR3 DNA reads as TGTGCCAGCAGCTTACGCCTAGCGGACTTGCCCACAGATACGCAGTATTTT.

The chain carries TRBV2 and TRBJ2-3, with TRBD2 as a possible D gene (6 bases). Trimming shortened V by 7 bases and J by 0 bases, and 23 bases separated the two germline ends. This CDR3 is built from 18 residues. Germline V gives CDR1 SNHLY, CDR2 FYNNEI. The CDR3 DNA sequence: TGTGCCAGCAACGGACCAAGGAGGGGCGGCTATAGCACAGATACGCAGTATTTT. This gives the protein CASNGPRRGGYSTDTQYF.

The sample holds many counts of this clonotype. The rearrangement joins TRBV7-8 to TRBJ1-6; D is unclear. The V end lost 8 bases, the J end lost 6 bases, and 8 bases lay between the germline ends. This CDR3 is built from 12 residues. Germline CDR1 reads SGHVS; CDR2 reads FQNEAQ. CDR3 sequence (DNA): TGTGCCAGCTCGGACGGTAATTCACCCCTCCACTTT. It codes for CASSDGNSPLHF.

The V and J genes are TRBV12-3 or TRBV12-4 and TRBJ2-7; perhaps D is TRBD1 or TRBD2 (5 bases each). The CDR3 loop spans 16 amino acids. V lost 1 base and J 0 bases, leaving 13 bases between the germline ends. The CDR3 loop is CASSLGPGRYSYEQYF. The CDR3, as DNA: TGTGCCAGCAGTTTAGGGCCGGGACGTTACTCCTACGAGCAGTACTTC.

The chain uses TRBV27 and TRBJ2-7; D perhaps matches TRBD1 (5 bases). The CDR3 covers 13 residues. The ends were cut back, 10 bases at V and 3 bases at J, with 16 bases in the middle. CDR1 and CDR2 from the germline V gene are MNHEY and SMNVEV (reference sequence). In DNA form, the CDR3 reads TGTGCCAACAAAAAACAGGCCGACTACGAGCAGTACTTC. Its translation: CANKKQADYEQYF.

This chain links TRBV20-1 with TRBJ2-1; TRBD2 might be the D (7 bases). CDR1 is DFQATT, CDR2 SNEGSKA, per germline (reference sequence). The CDR3 has 13 amino acids. CDR3 DNA sequence: TGCAGCGCCATCCGGGGAGGGGGCAATGAGCAGTTCTTC. Its protein product is CSAIRGGGNEQFF.

This clonotype has more than one count but fewer than ten. The chain employs TRBV7-6 and TRBJ2-2, with TRBD2 matching over 13 bases. The CDR3 consists of 18 residues. CDR1 and CDR2 from the germline V gene are SGHVS and FNYEAQ. J gave up 0 bases and V 5 bases, and 6 bases lay outside the gene matches. CDR3 DNA sequence: TGTGCCAGCAGCGCCGGGACTAGCGGGGCTACGAACACCGGGGAGCTGTTTTTT. It yields the protein CASSAGTSGATNTGELFF. Based on the CDR3 plus reference TRBV7-6 and TRBJ2-2, the full variable domain is GAGVSQSPRYKVTKRGQDVALRCDPISGHVSLYWYRQALGQGPEFLTYFNYEAQQDKSGLPNDRFSAERPEGSISTLTIQRTEQRDSAMYRCASSAGTSGATNTGELFFGEGSRLTVL.